These 9 T cell receptor beta chains were sequenced from one sample in a study of monozygotic twins with inflammatory bowel disease (dated by TCRdb to the late 2010s). The method behind the library was 5' RACE. Instrument used: Illumina HiSeq 2500. The reads were reprocessed in TCRdb, with one entry per CDR3 protein sequence and no accompanying DNA. This sample's table contains some 200,000 distinct CDR3 sequences. The biggest ten clones account for approximately 1.5% of the sample. The sequenced sample was blood. Receptors were obtained from a human donor with ulcerative colitis or Crohn's disease, or a healthy co-twin of an affected twin (not recorded which).

V gene TRBV20-1 combines with J gene TRBJ2-1; the TRBD2 assignment by TCRdb is unverifiable without DNA. Per the germline V gene, CDR1 is DFQATT and CDR2 is SNEGSKA (reference sequence). This CDR3 contains 15 residues. The CDR3 region is CSVTQGASGYNEQFF.

CDR3: CAISGSPGQSYEQYF. The chain combines TRBV10-3 with TRBJ2-7; TCRdb designates TRBD1, a call that cannot be tested without DNA. CDR1 is ENHRY and CDR2 is SYGVKD in the germline V gene. The CDR3 is 15 amino acids.

CDR3 in amino acids: CASRFLGSDEQYF. The chain is built from TRBV11-1 and TRBJ2-7. The germline gives CDR1 SGHAT, CDR2 FQDESV (reference sequence). The CDR3 spans 13 residues.

This chain connects TRBV29-1 to TRBJ2-7; the TCRdb call, TRBD2, lacks DNA for checking. Looked up from germline, CDR1 is SQVTM and CDR2 is ANQGSEA. The CDR3 extends over 13 amino acids. This chain's CDR3 is CSVGEPDTYEQYF.

The rearrangement joins TRBV5-5 to TRBJ1-2; TCRdb's D gene call, TRBD1, goes unchecked for lack of DNA. The CDR3 loop spans 13 amino acids. CDR1 SGHKS and CDR2 YYEKEE come from the germline V gene (reference sequence). CDR3 region: CASAGGAGYGYTF.

CDR3 sequence reads: CASSLEPGETQYF. The chain recombines TRBV7-2 with TRBJ2-5. The germline V gene encodes CDR1 SGHTA and CDR2 FQGNSA. This CDR3 is built from 13 residues.

The chain links TRBV20-1 to TRBJ1-1; TCRdb lists TRBD1, though no DNA is available to test this call. CDR3 length: 14 residues. Germline CDR1 is DFQATT and CDR2 is SNEGSKA (reference sequence). Here the CDR3 reads CSAPLRSLNTEAFF.

J is TRBJ2-1 and V is TRBV6-6; the D gene TCRdb calls, TRBD1, cannot be checked with no DNA. The CDR3 has 13 residues. The germline CDR1 and CDR2 sequences are MNHNY and SVGAGI (reference sequence). CDR3 in amino acids: CASRTGGYNEQFF.

The chain joins TRBV4-1 to TRBJ1-1; TCRdb picks TRBD1, but there is no DNA to check that call. CDR3 length equals 17 residues. CDR1 and CDR2 from the germline V gene are MGHRA and YSYEKL. CDR3 sequence: CASSQDRAGQGQAEAFF.